What follows are 5 T cell receptor beta chains derived from one specimen sequenced in a study of blood T cell repertoires in COVID-19. Method: immunoSEQ multiplex PCR; TCRdb's copy keeps in-frame clones and lacks some. The repertoire holds tens of thousands of clones, with around 87% as singletons. Sequencing was performed on peripheral blood. These receptors all stem from a human donor in a cohort sampled during active COVID-19. The donor label of this sample is uncertain.

This clone was recorded only once. CDR3 amino acids: CSVEVEYNEQFF. CDR3 nucleotides: TGCAGCGTAGAGGTGGAATACAATGAGCAGTTCTTC. This chain uses TRBV29-1 with TRBJ2-1; D is uncertain. Germline V gene lookup returns CDR1 SQVTM and CDR2 ANQGSEA. The ends were cut back, 6 bases at V and 4 bases at J, with 10 bases in the middle. The CDR3 consists of 12 residues.

J is TRBJ1-4 and V is TRBV11-2; D is possibly TRBD1 (6 bases). The CDR3 contains 15 residues. The V gene lost 3 bases and the J gene lost 7 bases, with 15 bases spanning the gap. Germline assignment: CDR1 SGHAT and CDR2 FQNNGV. CDR3 amino acids: CASSFVGANGEKLFF. The CDR3 DNA reads TGTGCCAGCAGCTTTGTGGGGGCTAATGGTGAAAAACTGTTTTTT.

J is TRBJ2-3 and V is TRBV5-1; D perhaps matches TRBD1 (6 bases). The V gene lost 0 bases and the J gene lost 3 bases, with 11 bases spanning the gap. The CDR3 contains 15 residues. Germline V gene lookup returns CDR1 SGHRS and CDR2 YFSETQ. CDR3 bases: TGCGCCAGCAGCTTGGCCACTAGGGGGACAGATACGCAGTATTTT. It encodes CASSLATRGTDTQYF.

The rearrangement joins TRBV7-9 to TRBJ2-3; 9 bases are a match to TRBD2. The CDR3 runs to 13 residues. With 3 bases clipped from V and 9 bases from J, the junction kept 4 bases outside the gene matches. Germline V gene data show CDR1 as SEHNR and CDR2 as FQNEAQ (reference sequence). The CDR3 region is CASSLLAGNTQYF. The CDR3 nucleotides are TGTGCCAGCAGCTTGCTAGCGGGAAACACGCAGTATTTT.

The chain recombines TRBV10-3 with TRBJ2-7; a possible D gene is TRBD2 (6 bases). Germline CDR1 and CDR2: ENHRY and SYGVKD. The CDR3 length is 12 residues. Trimming cost V 10 bases and J 4 bases, with 14 bases left between them. Here the CDR3 DNA reads TGTGCCACCAGCCGGGAGTGGTACGAGCAGTACTTC. This translates into CATSREWYEQYF.